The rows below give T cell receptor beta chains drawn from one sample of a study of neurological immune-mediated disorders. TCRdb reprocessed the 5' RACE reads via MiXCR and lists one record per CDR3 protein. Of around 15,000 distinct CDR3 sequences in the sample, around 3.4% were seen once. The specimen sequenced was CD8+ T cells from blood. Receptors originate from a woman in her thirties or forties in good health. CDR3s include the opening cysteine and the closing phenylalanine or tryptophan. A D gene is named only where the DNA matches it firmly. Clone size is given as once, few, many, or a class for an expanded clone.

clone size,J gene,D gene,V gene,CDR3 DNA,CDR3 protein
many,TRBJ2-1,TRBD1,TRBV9,TGTGCCAGCAGCGTAGACAGGGGCAATGAGCAGTTCTTC,CASSVDRGNEQFF
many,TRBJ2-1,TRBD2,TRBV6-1,TGTGCCAGCAGTGAAGCTCATAGCGGGATACGAGAGCAGTTCTTC,CASSEAHSGIREQFF
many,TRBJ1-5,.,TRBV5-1,TGCGCCAGCAGCTTGGCCGCAATCAATCAGCCCCAGCATTTT,CASSLAAINQPQHF
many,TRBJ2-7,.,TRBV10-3,TGTGCCATCAGTGACGGCGGCAGGCCGTACGAGCAGTACTTC,CAISDGGRPYEQYF
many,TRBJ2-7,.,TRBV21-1,TGTGCCAGCAGCAATCCTCCGGGACTAGCGGGGGCCAACGGCTCCTACGAGCAGTACTTC,CASSNPPGLAGANGSYEQYF
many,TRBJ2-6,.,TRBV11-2,TGTGTCAGCAGCTTAGGACAGAACTCTGGGGCCAACGTCCTGACTTTC,CVSSLGQNSGANVLTF
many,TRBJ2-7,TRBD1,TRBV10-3,TGTGCCATCAGTCCGGGACAGAACTCCTACGAGCAGTACTTC,CAISPGQNSYEQYF
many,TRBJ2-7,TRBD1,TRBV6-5,TGTGCCAGCAGTTACGATCAGGGGGACTCCTACGAGCAGTACTTC,CASSYDQGDSYEQYF
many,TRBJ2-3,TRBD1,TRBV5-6,TGTGCCAGCAGCTTGGGGGGCACAGGGGGCCCAGATACGCAGTATTTT,CASSLGGTGGPDTQYF
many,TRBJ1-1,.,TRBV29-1,TGCAGCGTTGAAGATCGAGGGCCCACTGAAGCTTTCTTT,CSVEDRGPTEAFF
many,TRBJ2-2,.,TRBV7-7,TGTGCTAGCAGCTTTACATACACCGGGGAGCTGTTTTTT,CASSFTYTGELFF
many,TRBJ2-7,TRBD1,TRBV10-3,TGTGCCACCTACTCGGGACAGTCTATCTGGGAGCAGTACTTC,CATYSGQSIWEQYF
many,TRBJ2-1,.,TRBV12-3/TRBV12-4,TGTGCCAGCAGTTCGGGACGAGAAATTGAGCAGTTCTTC,CASSSGREIEQFF
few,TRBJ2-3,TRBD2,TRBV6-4,TGTGCCAGCAGTGACTCCGGGACTAGCGGCACAGATACGCAGTATTTT,CASSDSGTSGTDTQYF
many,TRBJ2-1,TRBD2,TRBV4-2,TGTGCCAGCAGCCAAGGGGCGGCTAGCGGGACCGATGAGCAGTTCTTC,CASSQGAASGTDEQFF
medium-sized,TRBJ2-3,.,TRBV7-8,TGTGCCAGCAGCTTAGGATTTTCCCCCCCTAGCACAGATACGCAGTATTTT,CASSLGFSPPSTDTQYF
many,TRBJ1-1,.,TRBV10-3,TGTGCCATCAGTGGGCCGACAGCACGGAACACTGAAGCTTTCTTT,CAISGPTARNTEAFF
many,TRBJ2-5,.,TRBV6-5,TGTGCCAGCAGTCTCCTAGCCGCGGAGACCCAGTACTTC,CASSLLAAETQYF
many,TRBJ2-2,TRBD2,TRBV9,TGTGCCAGCAACGGACTAGCGGGAGTAGGGACCGGGGAGCTGTTTTTT,CASNGLAGVGTGELFF
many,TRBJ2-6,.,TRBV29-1,TGCAGCGCCGAGATAGAGGGAAGCTCTGGGGCCAACGTCCTGACTTTC,CSAEIEGSSGANVLTF
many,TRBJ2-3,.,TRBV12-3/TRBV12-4,TGTGCCAGCAGTTTGATCCTGGGAATGGATACGCAGTATTTT,CASSLILGMDTQYF
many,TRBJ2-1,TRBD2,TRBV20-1,TGCAGTGCTAGAGATGGGAGCCCCACTAGCGGGAGGGTATTATGGGGTGAGCAGTTCTTC,CSARDGSPTSGRVLWGEQFF
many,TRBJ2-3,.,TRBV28,TGTGCCAGCAATAGCTTTGATGATACGCAGTATTTT,CASNSFDDTQYF
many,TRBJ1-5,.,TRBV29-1,TGCAGCGTTGAAGTGACGGCAGACCCAAATCAGCCCCAGCATTTT,CSVEVTADPNQPQHF
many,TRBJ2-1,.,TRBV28,TGTGCCAGCAGTTTGGGACGGAGCTCCTACAATGAGCAGTTCTTC,CASSLGRSSYNEQFF
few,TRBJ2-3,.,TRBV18,TGTGCCAGCTCACCAAGGGGGTTGAGGACAGATACGCAGTATTTT,CASSPRGLRTDTQYF
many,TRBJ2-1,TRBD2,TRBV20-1,TGCAGTGCCGTCTTCCCGGGACTAGCGGGAGTCGTCTACAATGAGCAGTTCTTC,CSAVFPGLAGVVYNEQFF
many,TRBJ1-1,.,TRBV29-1,TGCAGCGTGGGGGACGGGACTGAAGCTTTCTTT,CSVGDGTEAFF